This T cell receptor beta chain was observed in a study of type 1 and type 2 diabetes patients listed by TCRdb under 2016. Context from the whole study: Some 10 type 1 diabetes patients, four type 2 diabetes patients and roughly 6 nondiabetic controls were recruited in China to form the cohort. Across the study, CD4+ and CD8+ T cells were positively selected from PBMCs by means of CD4 or CD8 MicroBeads on MACS columns. The whole study generated about 20 million paired-end reads. In the study, high-throughput sequencing was used to profile TCRbeta repertoires so that type 1 diabetes, type 2 diabetes and nondiabetic individuals could be compared. For the type 1 diabetes patients, the type 2 diabetes patients acted as a disease comparison group. Comparing approximately 21-cycle and 25-cycle amplification showed similar V gene usage, suggesting similar primer efficiencies and random PCR bias. TCRbeta libraries were sequenced paired-end on Illumina HiSeq 2000 or MiSeq instruments.

Standard classification criteria for type 1 or type 2 diabetes were met by all diabetic patients, and glucose and C-peptide were assessed by WHO-recommended methods. Donors with other autoimmune diseases or infections within the previous four weeks were excluded. A roughly 10-milliliter sample of peripheral blood was drawn from every participant. LymphoPrep density separation was used to isolate PBMCs. With regard to this clonotype: Its antigen remains undetermined. Qualities for individual bases were not recorded, and no much larger clone is one base off.

Sequencing was carried out with an Illumina MiSeq. For TCRbeta CDR3 amplification, the template was genomic DNA taken from the sorted T cell subsets. The TCRbeta CDR3 region was amplified by multiplex PCR with 30 forward and 13 reverse primers. PCR products were purified with AMPure XP beads, then indices and adaptors were added in a second roughly 25-cycle PCR. Before sequencing, the QIAquick Gel Extraction Kit was used to gel-purify the libraries. The paper's data handling went like this. Paired-end reads were merged with FLASH and aligned to IMGT V, D and J germline references using IgBLAST. After reads whose alignment identity to germline references fell below 70% were discarded, roughly 11,000,000 reads remained study-wide. IMGT definitions were followed to assign CDR3 boundaries, reading frame and productivity. Highly-expanded clones were defined as clones at or above 1% of reads, and diversity was measured by normalized Shannon entropy. Group differences in Shannon entropy were tested with unpaired two-tailed t-tests. Clones were called with MiXCR by TCRdb after fastp trimmed the public reads at Q25, and only in-frame beta chains were retained. Every entry covers one CDR3 protein and lists the most common genes and DNA from its rows. It is TCRdb's table, rather than the study itself, that gives the V and J calls and clone size. The sample data list about 250,000 distinct CDR3 sequences, and more than 40% of these were observed just once. The biggest ten clones account for about an eighth of the sample.

The research as a whole found: Type 2 diabetes and control samples had highly correlated V and J gene usage patterns, with an average between-sample correlation of around 0.97. The study groups were not matched for age and gender, which could possibly have biased interpretation. Type 2 diabetes patients had few highly-expanded CD4+ clones (median one), and those clones made up a median around 4% of reads. In both CD4+ and CD8+ T cells, type 2 diabetes repertoires were highly diverse, with diversity significantly greater than that of type 1 diabetes repertoires. Since just a limited number of T2D and control samples were sequenced, some T1D-only HECs might also appear in more T2D or control samples.

The origin of this receptor is a man aged 18 to 30 with type 2 diabetes. The sample taken for sequencing was peripheral blood mononuclear cells (PBMCs).

The DNA sequence follows: TGTGCCAGCAGCCGTGGTCTCGGGCAGCCCCAGCATTTT. Its translation is CASSRGLGQPQHF. The chain joins TRBV7-2 to TRBJ1-5; the D gene cannot be named for sure. Spanning cysteine to phenylalanine, the CDR3 consists of 13 amino acids. This entry keeps only the CDR3 DNA: 39 bases, framed from base 1. V was cut back by 5 bases and J by 7 bases, leaving a gap of 12 bases between them. According to the germline V gene, CDR1 reads SGHTA and CDR2 reads FQGNSA.